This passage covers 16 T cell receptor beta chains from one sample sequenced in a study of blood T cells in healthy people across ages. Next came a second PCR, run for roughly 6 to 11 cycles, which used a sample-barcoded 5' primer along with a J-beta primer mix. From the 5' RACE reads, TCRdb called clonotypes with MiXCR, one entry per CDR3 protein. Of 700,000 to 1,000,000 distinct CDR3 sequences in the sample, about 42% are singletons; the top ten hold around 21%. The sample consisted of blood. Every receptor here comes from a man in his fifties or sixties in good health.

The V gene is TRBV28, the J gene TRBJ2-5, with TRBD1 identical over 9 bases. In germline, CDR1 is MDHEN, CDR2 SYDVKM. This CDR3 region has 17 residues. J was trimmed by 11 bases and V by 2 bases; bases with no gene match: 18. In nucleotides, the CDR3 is TGTGCCAGCAGTTTAAGACAGGGGGTGGTGAGCTCCTACGTGCAGTACTTC. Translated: CASSLRQGVVSSYVQYF.

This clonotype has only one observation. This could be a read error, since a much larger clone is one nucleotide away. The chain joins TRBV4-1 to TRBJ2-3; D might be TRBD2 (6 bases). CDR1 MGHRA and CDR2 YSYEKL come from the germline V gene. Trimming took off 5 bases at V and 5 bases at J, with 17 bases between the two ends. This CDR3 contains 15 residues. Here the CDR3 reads CASSAQEGNRDTQYF. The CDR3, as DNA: TGCGCCAGCAGCGCCCAGGAGGGGAATCGAGATACGCAGTATTTT.

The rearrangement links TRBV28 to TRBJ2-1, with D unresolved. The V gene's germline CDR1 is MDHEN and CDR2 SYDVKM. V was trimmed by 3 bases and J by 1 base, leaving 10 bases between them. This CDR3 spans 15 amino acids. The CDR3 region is CASSLVGRSYNEQFF. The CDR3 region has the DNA TGTGCCAGCAGTTTGGTCGGCCGATCCTACAATGAGCAGTTCTTC.

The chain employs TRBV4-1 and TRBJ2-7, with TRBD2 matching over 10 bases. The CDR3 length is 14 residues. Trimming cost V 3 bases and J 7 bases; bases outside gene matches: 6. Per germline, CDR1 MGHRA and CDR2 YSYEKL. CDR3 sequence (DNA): TGCGCCAGCAGCCATGGGACTAGCGCGGATGAGCAGTACTTC. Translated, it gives CASSHGTSADEQYF.

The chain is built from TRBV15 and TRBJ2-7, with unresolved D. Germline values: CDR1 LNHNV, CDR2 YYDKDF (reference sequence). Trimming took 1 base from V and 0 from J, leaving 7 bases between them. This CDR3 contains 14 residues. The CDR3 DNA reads TGTGCCACCAGCAGAGTTGACACCTCCTACGAGCAGTACTTC. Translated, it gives CATSRVDTSYEQYF.

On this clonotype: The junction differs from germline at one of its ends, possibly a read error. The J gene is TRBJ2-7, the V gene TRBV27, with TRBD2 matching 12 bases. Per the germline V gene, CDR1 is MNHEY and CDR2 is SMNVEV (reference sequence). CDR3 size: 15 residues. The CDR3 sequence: CGSSSLAGGSYEQYF. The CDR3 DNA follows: TGTGGCAGCAGTTCGCTAGCGGGGGGGTCCTACGAGCAGTACTTC.

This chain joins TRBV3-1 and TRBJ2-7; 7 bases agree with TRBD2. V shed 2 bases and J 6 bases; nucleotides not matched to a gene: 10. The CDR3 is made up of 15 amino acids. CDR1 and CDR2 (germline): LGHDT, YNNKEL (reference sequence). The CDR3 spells CASSQSRLAGGEQYF. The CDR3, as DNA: TGTGCCAGCAGCCAAAGCCGACTAGCCGGGGGCGAGCAGTACTTC.

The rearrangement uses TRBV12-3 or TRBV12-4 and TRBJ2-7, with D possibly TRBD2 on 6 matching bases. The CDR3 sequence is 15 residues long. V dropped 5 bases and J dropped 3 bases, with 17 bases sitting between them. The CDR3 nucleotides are TGTGCCAGCAGTCACCCGGGATCGGGGGACTACGAGCAGTACTTC. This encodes CASSHPGSGDYEQYF.

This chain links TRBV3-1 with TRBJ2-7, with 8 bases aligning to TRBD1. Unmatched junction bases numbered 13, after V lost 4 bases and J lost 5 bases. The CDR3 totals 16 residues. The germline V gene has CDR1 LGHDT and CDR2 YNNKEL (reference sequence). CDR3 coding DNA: TGTGCCAGCAGCCCTTCGAGGTCAGGGGGCCAGGACGAGCAGTACTTC. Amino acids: CASSPSRSGGQDEQYF.

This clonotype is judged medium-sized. The CDR3, as DNA: TGTGCCAGCAGCTTTACCCGGGGGAGCTCCTACGAGCAGTACTTC. It is translated as CASSFTRGSSYEQYF. The chain combines TRBV11-3 with TRBJ2-7; possibly TRBD2 for D (6 bases). This CDR3 comprises 15 residues. V was cut by 3 bases and J by 0 bases, with 12 bases left in between. Germline CDR1 is SGHNT and CDR2 is YENEEA.

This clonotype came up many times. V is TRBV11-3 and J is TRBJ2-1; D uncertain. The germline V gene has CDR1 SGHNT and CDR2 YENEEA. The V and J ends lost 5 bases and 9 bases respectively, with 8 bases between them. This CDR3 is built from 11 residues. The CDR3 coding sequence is TGTGCCAGCAGCCCTTCGGTTGAGCAGTTCTTC. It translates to CASSPSVEQFF.

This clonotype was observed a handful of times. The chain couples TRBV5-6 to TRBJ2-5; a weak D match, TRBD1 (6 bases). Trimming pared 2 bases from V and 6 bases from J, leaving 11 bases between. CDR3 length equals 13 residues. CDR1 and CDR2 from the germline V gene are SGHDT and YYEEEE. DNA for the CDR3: TGTGCCAGCAGCTTAGGGGGTCAGCAGACCCAGTACTTC. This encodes CASSLGGQQTQYF.

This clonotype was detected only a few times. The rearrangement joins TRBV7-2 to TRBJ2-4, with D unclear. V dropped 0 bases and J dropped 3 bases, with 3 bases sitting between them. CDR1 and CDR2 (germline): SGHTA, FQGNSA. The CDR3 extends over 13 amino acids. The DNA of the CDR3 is TGTGCCAGCAGCTTAGCGGACAAAAACATTCAGTACTTC. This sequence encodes CASSLADKNIQYF.

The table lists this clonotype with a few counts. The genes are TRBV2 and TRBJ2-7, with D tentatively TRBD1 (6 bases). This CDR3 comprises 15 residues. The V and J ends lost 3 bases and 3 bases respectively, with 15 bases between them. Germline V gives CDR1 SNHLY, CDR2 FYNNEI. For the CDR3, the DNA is TGTGCCAGCAGTGAGCGTGCAGGGGCCCTCTACGAGCAGTACTTC. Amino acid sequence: CASSERAGALYEQYF.

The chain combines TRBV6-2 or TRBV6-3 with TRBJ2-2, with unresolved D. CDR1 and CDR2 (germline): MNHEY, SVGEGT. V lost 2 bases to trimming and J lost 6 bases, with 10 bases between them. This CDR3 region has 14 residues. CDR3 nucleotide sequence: TGTGCCAGCAGTTACGACCGATTGGCCGGGGAGCTGTTTTTT. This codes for CASSYDRLAGELFF.

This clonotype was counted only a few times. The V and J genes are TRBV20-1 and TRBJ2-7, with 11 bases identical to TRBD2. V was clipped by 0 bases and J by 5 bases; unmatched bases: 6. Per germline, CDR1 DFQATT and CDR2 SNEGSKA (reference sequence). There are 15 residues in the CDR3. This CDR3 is CSARDKSTSGDEQYF. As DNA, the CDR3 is TGCAGTGCTAGAGATAAATCGACTAGCGGGGACGAGCAGTACTTC.